This T cell receptor beta chain was captured in a study of T cells in tuberculosis. Study-level background: This South African cohort compared adolescents with or without latent tuberculosis against adults with active tuberculosis.

Time point described: new active TB diagnosis, blood taken before or within 7 days of starting treatment. Assay: immunoSEQ multiplex PCR; the TCRdb copy retains only in-frame clones and omits some. The table includes more than 20,000 clones, about 85% detected once. This clonotype was obtained from an adult with tuberculosis. This material consisted of PBMCs, taken at tuberculosis diagnosis.

CDR3 amino acids: CASRSGTGLYEQYF. Written as DNA, the CDR3 is TGTGCCAGCAGGTCCGGGACAGGGCTCTACGAGCAGTACTTC. The chain links TRBV7-6 to TRBJ2-7; 9 bases fit TRBD1. CDR1 SGHVS and CDR2 FNYEAQ come from the germline V gene. The J segment lost 3 bases and the V segment lost 6 bases, leaving 6 bases of the junction unmatched. The CDR3 has 14 amino acids.